This TCR beta chain was captured by sequencing in a study of blood T cells in healthy people across ages. PCR was performed a second time for about 6 to 12 cycles using a sample-barcoded 5' primer and a J-beta primer mix. TCRdb itself ran the 5' RACE reads through MiXCR, one entry per CDR3 protein. Among about 640,000 distinct CDR3 sequences, roughly 50% were seen once, and the ten largest hold over 35%. The V and J ends lost 4 bases and 4 bases respectively, with 10 bases between them. This CDR3 region has 13 residues. In regard to this clonotype: Its matching antigen is unknown.

General study results and limits: Naive T cell percentage showed a strong correlation with the diversity of TCR beta.

What was sequenced was blood. The sequence was obtained from a man aged 60 to 69 in good health. The rearrangement joins TRBV12-3 or TRBV12-4 to TRBJ2-5; D might be TRBD2 (5 bases). CDR3: CASSSVAGETQYF. Here the CDR3 DNA reads TGTGCCAGCAGTTCGGTTGCGGGAGAGACCCAGTACTTC.